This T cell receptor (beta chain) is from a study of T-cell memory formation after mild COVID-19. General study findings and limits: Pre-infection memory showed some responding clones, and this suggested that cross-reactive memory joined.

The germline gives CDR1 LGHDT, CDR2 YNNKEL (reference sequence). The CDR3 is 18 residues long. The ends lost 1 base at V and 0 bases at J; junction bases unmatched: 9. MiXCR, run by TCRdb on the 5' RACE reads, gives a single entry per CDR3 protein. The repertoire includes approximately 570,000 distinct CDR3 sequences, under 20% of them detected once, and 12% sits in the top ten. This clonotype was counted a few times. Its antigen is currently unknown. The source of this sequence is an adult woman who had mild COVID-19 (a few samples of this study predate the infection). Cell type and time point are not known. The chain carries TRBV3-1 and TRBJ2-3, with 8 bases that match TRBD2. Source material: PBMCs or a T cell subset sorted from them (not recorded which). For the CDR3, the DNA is TGTGCCAGCAGCCAAGGGTGGAGCGGGAGTTGGAGCACAGATACGCAGTATTTT. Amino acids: CASSQGWSGSWSTDTQYF.